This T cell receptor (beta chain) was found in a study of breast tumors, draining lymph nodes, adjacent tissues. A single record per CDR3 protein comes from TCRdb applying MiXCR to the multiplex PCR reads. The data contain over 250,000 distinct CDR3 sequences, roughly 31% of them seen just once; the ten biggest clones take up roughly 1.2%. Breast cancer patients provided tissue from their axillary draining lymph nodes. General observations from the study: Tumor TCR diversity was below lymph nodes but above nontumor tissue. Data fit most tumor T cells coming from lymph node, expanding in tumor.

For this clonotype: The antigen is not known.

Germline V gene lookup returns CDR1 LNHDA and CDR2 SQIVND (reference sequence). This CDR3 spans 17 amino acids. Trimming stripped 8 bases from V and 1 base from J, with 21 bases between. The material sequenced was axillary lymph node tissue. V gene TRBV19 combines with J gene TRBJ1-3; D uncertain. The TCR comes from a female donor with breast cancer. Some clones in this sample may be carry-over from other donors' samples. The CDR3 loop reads CASSETLSRISGNTIYF. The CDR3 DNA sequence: TGTGCCAGTTCGGAGACCCTCAGTAGAATTTCTGGAAACACCATATATTTT. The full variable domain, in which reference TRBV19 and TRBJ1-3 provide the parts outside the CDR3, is DGGITQSPKYLFRKEGQNVTLSCEQNLNHDAMYWYRQDPGQGLRLIYYSQIVNDFQKGDIAEGYSVSREKKESFPLTVTSAQKNPTAFYLCASSETLSRISGNTIYFGEGSWLTVV.